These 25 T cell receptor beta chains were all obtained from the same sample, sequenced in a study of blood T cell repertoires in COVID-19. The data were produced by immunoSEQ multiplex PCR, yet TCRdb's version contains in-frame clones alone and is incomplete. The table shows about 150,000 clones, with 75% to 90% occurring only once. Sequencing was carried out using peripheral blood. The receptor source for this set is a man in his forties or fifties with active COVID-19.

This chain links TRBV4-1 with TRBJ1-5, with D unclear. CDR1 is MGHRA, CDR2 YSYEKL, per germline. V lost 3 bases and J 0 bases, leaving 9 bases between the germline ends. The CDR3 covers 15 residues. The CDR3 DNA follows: TGCGCCAGCAGCCAGGTCTCTAATAGCAATCAGCCCCAGCATTTT. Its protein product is CASSQVSNSNQPQHF.

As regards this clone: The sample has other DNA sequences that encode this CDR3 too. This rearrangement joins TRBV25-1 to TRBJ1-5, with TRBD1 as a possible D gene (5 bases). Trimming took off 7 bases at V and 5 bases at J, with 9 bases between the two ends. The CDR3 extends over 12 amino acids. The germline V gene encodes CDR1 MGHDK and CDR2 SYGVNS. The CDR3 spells CASTGGDQPQHF. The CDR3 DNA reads TGTGCCAGCACCGGGGGAGATCAGCCCCAGCATTTT.

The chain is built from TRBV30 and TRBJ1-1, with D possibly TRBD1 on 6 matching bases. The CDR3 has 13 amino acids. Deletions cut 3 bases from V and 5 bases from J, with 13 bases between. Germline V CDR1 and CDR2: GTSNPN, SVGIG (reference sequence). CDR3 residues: CAWSTGTTTEAFF. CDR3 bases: TGTGCCTGGAGCACAGGGACTACGACTGAAGCTTTCTTT.

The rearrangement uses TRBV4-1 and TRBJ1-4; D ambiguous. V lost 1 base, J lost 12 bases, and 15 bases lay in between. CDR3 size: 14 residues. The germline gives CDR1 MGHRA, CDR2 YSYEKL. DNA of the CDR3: TGCGCCAGCAGCCAAGGAGGAAAGCCGTCGGAACTGTTTTTT. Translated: CASSQGGKPSELFF.

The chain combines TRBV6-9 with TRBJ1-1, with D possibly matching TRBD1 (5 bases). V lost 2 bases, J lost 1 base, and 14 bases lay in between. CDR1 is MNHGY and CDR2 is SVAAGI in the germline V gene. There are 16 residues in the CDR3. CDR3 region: CASSYGGRRANTEAFF. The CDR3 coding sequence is TGTGCCAGCAGTTATGGGGGGAGGCGGGCGAACACTGAAGCTTTCTTT.

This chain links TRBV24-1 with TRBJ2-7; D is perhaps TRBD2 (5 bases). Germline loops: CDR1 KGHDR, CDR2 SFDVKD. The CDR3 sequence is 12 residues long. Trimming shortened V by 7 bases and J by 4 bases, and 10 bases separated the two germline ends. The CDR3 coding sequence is TGTGCCACCAGACTGTCGGGGTACGAGCAGTACTTC. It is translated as CATRLSGYEQYF.

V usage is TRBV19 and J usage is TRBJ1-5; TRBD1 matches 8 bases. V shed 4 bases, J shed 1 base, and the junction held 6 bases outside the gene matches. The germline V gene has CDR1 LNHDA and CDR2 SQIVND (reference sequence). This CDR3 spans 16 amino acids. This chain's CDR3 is CASSKWTGKSNQPQHF. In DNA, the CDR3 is TGTGCCAGTAGTAAATGGACAGGGAAAAGCAATCAGCCCCAGCATTTT. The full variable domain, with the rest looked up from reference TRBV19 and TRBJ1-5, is DGGITQSPKYLFRKEGQNVTLSCEQNLNHDAMYWYRQDPGQGLRLIYYSQIVNDFQKGDIAEGYSVSREKKESFPLTVTSAQKNPTAFYLCASSKWTGKSNQPQHFGDGTRLSIL.

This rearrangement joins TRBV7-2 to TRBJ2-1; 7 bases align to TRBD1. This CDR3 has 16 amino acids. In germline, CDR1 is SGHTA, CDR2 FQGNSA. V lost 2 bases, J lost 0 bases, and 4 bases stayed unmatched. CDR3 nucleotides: TGTGCCAGCAGCTTACGATACAGGGGCTCCTACAATGAGCAGTTCTTC. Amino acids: CASSLRYRGSYNEQFF. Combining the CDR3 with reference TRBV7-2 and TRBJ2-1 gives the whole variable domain GAGVSQSPSNKVTEKGKDVELRCDPISGHTALYWYRQSLGQGLEFLIYFQGNSAPDKSGLPSDRFSAERTGGSVSTLTIQRTQQEDSAVYLCASSLRYRGSYNEQFFGPGTRLTVL.

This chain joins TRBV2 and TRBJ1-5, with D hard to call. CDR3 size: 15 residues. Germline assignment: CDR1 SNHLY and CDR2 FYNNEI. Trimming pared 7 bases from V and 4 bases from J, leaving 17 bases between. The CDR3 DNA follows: TGTGCCAGCAAAGGCCGGGAGCAGACGAATCAGCCCCAGCATTTT. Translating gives CASKGREQTNQPQHF.

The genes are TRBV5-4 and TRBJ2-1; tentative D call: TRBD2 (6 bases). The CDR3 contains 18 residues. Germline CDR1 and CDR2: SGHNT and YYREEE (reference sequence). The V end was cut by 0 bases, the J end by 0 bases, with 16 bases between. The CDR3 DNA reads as TGTGCCAGCAGCTTGGTTGGGGGGACCCAGAGCTCCTACAATGAGCAGTTCTTC. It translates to CASSLVGGTQSSYNEQFF.

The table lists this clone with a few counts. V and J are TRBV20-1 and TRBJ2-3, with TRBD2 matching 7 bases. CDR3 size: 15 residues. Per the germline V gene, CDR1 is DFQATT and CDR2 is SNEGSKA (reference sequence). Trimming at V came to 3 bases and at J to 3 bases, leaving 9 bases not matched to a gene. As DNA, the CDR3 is TGCAGTGCTAGTCTCGCGGGGGTTGTTACAGATACGCAGTATTTT. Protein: CSASLAGVVTDTQYF.

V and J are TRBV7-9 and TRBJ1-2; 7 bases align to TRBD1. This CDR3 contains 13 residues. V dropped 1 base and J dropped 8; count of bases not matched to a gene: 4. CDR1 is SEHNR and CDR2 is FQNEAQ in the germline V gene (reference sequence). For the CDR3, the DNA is TGTGCCAGCAGCTTAGTAGGGGGCGAGGGCTACACCTTC. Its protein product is CASSLVGGEGYTF.

For the CDR3, the DNA is TGCGCCAGCAGCAAGGGACAGGGGACGGGTAATTCACCCCTCCACTTT. Protein: CASSKGQGTGNSPLHF. V and J are TRBV5-1 and TRBJ1-6, with 10 bases identical to TRBD1. The CDR3 has 16 residues. The V gene end was trimmed by 4 bases and the J gene end by 6 bases; junction bases not matched to a gene: 7. Per the germline V gene, CDR1 is SGHRS and CDR2 is YFSETQ.

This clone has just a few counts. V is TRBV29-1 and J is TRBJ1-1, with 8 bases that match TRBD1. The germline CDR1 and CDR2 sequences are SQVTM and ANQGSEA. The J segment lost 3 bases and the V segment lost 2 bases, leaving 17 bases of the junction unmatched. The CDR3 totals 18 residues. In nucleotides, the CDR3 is TGCAGCGTTGAACCGGCGTCAGGGGGCTGGGGGGTAGACACTGAAGCTTTCTTT. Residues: CSVEPASGGWGVDTEAFF.

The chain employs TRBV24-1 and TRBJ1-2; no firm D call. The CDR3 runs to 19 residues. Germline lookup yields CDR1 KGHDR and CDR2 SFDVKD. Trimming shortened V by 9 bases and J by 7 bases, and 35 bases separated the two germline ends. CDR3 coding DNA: TGTGCCACCTTGGCGTTTCGACGGGAAACGACACCCCGGCGCGTTGGCTACACCTTC. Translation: CATLAFRRETTPRRVGYTF.

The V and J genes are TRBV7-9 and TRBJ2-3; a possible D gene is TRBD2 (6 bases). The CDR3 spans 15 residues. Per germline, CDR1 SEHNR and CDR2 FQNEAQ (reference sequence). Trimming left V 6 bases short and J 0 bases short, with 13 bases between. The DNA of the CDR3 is TGTGCCAGCAGAAAGGGGAGGACTAGCACAGATACGCAGTATTTT. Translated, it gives CASRKGRTSTDTQYF.

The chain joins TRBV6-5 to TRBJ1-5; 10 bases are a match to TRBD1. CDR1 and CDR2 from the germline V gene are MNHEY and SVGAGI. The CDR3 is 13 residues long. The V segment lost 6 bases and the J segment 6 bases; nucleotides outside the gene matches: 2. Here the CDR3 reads CASSDRGLQPQHF. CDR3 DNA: TGTGCCAGCAGCGACAGGGGGCTTCAGCCCCAGCATTTT.

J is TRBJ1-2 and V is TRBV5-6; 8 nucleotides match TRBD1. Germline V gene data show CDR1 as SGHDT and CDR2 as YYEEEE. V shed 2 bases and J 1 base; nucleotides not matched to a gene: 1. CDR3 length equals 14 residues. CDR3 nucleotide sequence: TGTGCCAGCAGCTTCACAGGGGGTAACTATGGCTACACCTTC. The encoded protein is CASSFTGGNYGYTF.

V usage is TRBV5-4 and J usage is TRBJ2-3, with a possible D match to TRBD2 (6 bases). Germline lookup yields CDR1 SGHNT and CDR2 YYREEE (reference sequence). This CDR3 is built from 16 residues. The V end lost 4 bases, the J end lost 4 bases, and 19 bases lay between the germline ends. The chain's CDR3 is CASSRFSRCGADTQYF. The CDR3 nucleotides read TGTGCCAGCAGCCGTTTCTCGCGGTGCGGGGCAGATACGCAGTATTTT. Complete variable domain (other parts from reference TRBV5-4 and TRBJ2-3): ETGVTQSPTHLIKTRGQQVTLRCSSQSGHNTVSWYQQALGQGPQFIFQYYREEENGRGNFPPRFSGLQFPNYSSELNVNALELDDSALYLCASSRFSRCGADTQYFGPGTRLTVL.

CDR3: CASSPEGQGAGGYTF. In DNA form, the CDR3 reads TGTGCCAGCAGCCCTGAGGGACAGGGGGCAGGCGGCTACACCTTC. This chain uses TRBV7-9 with TRBJ1-2, with TRBD1 identical over 12 bases. This CDR3 contains 15 residues. Germline V gene data show CDR1 as SEHNR and CDR2 as FQNEAQ (reference sequence). The ends lost 5 bases at V and 8 bases at J; junction bases unmatched: 9.

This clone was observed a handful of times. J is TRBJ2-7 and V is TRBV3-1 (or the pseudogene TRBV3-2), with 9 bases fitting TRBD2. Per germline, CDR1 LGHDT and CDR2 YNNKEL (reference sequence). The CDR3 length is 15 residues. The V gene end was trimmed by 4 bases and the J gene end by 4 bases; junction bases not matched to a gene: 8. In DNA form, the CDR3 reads TGTGCCAGCAGCCCCGCTGCGGGGGGGCCTTACGAGCAGTACTTC. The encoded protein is CASSPAAGGPYEQYF.

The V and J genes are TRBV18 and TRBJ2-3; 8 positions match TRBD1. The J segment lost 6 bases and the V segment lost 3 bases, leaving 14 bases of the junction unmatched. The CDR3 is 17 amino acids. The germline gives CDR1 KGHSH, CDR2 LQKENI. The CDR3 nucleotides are TGTGCCAGCTCACCTTCTCCGGGACAGGAACCTCACGATACGCAGTATTTT. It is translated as CASSPSPGQEPHDTQYF.

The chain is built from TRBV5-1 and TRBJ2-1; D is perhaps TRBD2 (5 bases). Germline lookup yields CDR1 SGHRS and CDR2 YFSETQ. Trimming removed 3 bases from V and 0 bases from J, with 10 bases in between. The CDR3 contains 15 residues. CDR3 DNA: TGCGCCAGCAGCTGGACTGGAAGCTCCTACAATGAGCAGTTCTTC. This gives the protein CASSWTGSSYNEQFF. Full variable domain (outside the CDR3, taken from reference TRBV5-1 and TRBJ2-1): KAGVTQTPRYLIKTRGQQVTLSCSPISGHRSVSWYQQTPGQGLQFLFEYFSETQRNKGNFPGRFSGRQFSNSRSEMNVSTLELGDSALYLCASSWTGSSYNEQFFGPGTRLTVL.

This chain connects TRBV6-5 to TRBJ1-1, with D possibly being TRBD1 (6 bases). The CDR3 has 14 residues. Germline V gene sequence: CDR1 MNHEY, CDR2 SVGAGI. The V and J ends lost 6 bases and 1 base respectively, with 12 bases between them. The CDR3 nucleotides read TGTGCCAGCAGGATACAGGGTGCGAACACTGAAGCTTTCTTT. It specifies CASRIQGANTEAFF.

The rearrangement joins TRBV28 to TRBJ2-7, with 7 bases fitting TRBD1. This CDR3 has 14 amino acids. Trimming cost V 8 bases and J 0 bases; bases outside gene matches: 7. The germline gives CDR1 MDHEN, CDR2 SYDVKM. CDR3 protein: CASRRGGSSYEQYF. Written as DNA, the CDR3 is TGTGCCAGCCGAAGAGGGGGCAGCTCCTACGAGCAGTACTTC.